The 2 T cell receptor beta chains reported below all come from one sample, sequenced in a study of CD8+CD57+ T cells in acquired aplastic anemia. It was genomic DNA that served as the template for profiling TCR beta VDJ and CDR3. TCRdb called the reads again in MiXCR, with one record for every CDR3 protein. The sample consists of around 400,000 distinct CDR3 sequences, around 72% of them appearing once. Sequences were obtained from sorted CD4+, CD8+, or CD8+CD57+ T cells (not recorded which) from PBMCs. Every receptor here comes from a human donor in good health, serving as a control.

For this clonotype: An end of the junction does not agree with germline; a read error may underlie this. The CDR3 region is CASTVDRYNTQAF. In DNA, the CDR3 is TGTGCCAGCACCGTAGACAGATATAACACCCAAGCTTTT. V usage is TRBV7-2 and J usage is TRBJ1-5, with D possibly matching TRBD1 (5 bases). CDR1 is SGHTA and CDR2 is FQGNSA in the germline V gene. This CDR3 is built from 13 residues.

Notes on this clonotype: The conserved closing phenylalanine or tryptophan is absent in this CDR3, likely reflecting a read error. The limits of the CDR3 on the DNA are not certain, so only TCRdb's listed CDR3 is given. The chain couples TRBV7-3 to TRBJ2-2; TRBD2, the table's D call, was not compared with the DNA. The CDR3 extends over 17 residues, inclusive of both ends. Germline CDR1 and CDR2: SGHTA and FQGTGA. The CDR3 sequence: CASSPTGLAGLHRGAVV.